The present T cell receptor (beta chain) was sequenced within a study of T cell responses to AZD1222 COVID-19 vaccine. Trimming at V came to 3 bases and at J to 5 bases, leaving 4 bases not matched to a gene. This CDR3 has 14 residues. Germline V CDR1 and CDR2: KGHSH, LQKENI. Libraries were prepared by immunoSEQ multiplex PCR; TCRdb keeps only in-frame clonotypes and omits some of them. Among around 160,000 clones listed, approximately 85% were seen once. The study's findings and limits: A mostly white British donor set with more females was recruited, and clonal diversity was possibly underestimated.

Points on this clone: Its specificity is unknown.

The receptor comes from an adult in good health. Here the sequenced sample was peripheral blood, taken on day 0 of MenACWY control vaccination. The chain recombines TRBV18 with TRBJ1-3; 7 nucleotides agree with TRBD1. This CDR3 reads CASSPTGLRNTIYF. CDR3 in DNA: TGTGCCAGCTCACCGACAGGGCTGAGAAACACCATATATTTT.